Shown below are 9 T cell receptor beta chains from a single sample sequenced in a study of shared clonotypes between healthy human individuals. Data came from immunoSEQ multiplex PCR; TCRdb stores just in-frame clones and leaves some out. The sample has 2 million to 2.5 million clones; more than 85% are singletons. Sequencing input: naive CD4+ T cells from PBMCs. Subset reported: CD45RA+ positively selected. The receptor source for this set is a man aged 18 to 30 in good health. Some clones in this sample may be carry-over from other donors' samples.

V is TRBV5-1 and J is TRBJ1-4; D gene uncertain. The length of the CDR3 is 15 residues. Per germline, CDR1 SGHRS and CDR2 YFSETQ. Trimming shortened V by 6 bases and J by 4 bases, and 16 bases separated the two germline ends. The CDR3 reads CASTPGSGSNEKLFF. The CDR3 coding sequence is TGCGCCAGCACCCCCGGCAGCGGGAGTAATGAAAAACTGTTTTTT.

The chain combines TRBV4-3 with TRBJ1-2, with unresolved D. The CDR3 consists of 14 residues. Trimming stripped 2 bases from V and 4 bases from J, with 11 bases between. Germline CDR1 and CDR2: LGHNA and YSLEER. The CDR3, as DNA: TGCGCCAGCAGCCAAACCACTACTCCCTATGGCTACACCTTC. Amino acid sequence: CASSQTTTPYGYTF.

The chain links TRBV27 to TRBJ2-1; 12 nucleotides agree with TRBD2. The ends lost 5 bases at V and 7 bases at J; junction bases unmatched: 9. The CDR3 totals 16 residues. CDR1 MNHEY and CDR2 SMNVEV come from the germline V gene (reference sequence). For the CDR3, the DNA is TGTGCCAGCAGTCCAGTTCTAGCGGGAGGGATTAATGAGCAGTTCTTC. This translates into CASSPVLAGGINEQFF.

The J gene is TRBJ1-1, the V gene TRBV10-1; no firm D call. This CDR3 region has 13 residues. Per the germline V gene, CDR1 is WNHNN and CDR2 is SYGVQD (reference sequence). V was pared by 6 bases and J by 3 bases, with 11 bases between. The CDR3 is CASSGGPHTEAFF. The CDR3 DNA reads TGCGCCAGCAGCGGTGGGCCTCACACTGAAGCTTTCTTT.

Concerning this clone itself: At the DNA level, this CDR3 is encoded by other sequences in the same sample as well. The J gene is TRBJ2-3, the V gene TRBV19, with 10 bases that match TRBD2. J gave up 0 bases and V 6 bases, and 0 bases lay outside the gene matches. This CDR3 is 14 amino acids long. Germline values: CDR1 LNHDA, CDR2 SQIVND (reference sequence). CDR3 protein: CASRTSGSTDTQYF. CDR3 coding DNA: TGTGCCAGTAGGACTAGCGGGAGCACAGATACGCAGTATTTT.

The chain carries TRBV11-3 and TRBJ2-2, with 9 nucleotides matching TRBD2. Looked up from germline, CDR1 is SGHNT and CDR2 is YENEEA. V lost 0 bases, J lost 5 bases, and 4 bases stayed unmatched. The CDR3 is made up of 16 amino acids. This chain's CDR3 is CASSLDPTSGTGELFF. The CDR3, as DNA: TGTGCCAGCAGCTTAGATCCCACTAGCGGGACCGGGGAGCTGTTTTTT. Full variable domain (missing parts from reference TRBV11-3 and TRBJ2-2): EAGVVQSPRYKIIEKKQPVAFWCNPISGHNTLYWYLQNLGQGPELLIRYENEEAVDDSQLPKDRFSAERLKGVDSTLKIQPAELGDSAVYLCASSLDPTSGTGELFFGEGSRLTVL.

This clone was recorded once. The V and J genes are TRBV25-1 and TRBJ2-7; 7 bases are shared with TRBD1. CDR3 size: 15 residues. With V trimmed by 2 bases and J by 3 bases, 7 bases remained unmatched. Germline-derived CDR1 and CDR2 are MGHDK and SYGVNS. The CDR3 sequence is CASSEGDSRLYEQYF. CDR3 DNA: TGTGCCAGCAGTGAAGGGGACAGTCGACTCTACGAGCAGTACTTC.

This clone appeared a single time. The CDR3 nucleotides are TGTGCCAGTAGTATGTGGCTAACTAGCGGTTCCTACGAGCAGTACTTC. As protein: CASSMWLTSGSYEQYF. The chain is built from TRBV19 and TRBJ2-7; the match to TRBD2 covers 8 bases. Per germline, CDR1 LNHDA and CDR2 SQIVND (reference sequence). The J segment lost 1 base and the V segment lost 3 bases, leaving 8 bases of the junction unmatched. This CDR3 comprises 16 residues.

The CDR3 sequence is CASSLLLAGGPLQETQYF. In DNA form, the CDR3 reads TGTGCCAGCAGCTTACTACTAGCGGGAGGGCCATTGCAAGAGACCCAGTACTTC. V is TRBV11-2 and J is TRBJ2-5; 13 bases match TRBD2. The V and J ends lost 2 bases and 2 bases, in that order; junction bases with no gene match: 8. Germline loops: CDR1 SGHAT, CDR2 FQNNGV. The CDR3 covers 18 residues.